This T cell receptor (beta chain) was sequenced for a study of shared clonotypes between healthy human individuals. The assay was run at deep level. Produced via immunoSEQ multiplex PCR; TCRdb's table is partial and in-frame only. The data contain millions of clones, roughly nine tenths of them seen just once; the ten biggest clones take up roughly 0.14%. This sequence was found in a man aged 18 to 30 in good health. Material: naive CD4+ T cells sorted from blood. Subset denoted: CD45RA+ positively selected.

The CDR3 DNA is TGTGCCAGCAGTTTAGACAGGGGCGGGTATGGCTACACCTTC. It translates to CASSLDRGGYGYTF. The chain joins TRBV28 to TRBJ1-2, with TRBD1 identical over 8 bases. Per germline, CDR1 MDHEN and CDR2 SYDVKM. V lost 2 bases to trimming and J lost 5 bases; unmatched junction nucleotides: 4. The CDR3 is 14 residues long.